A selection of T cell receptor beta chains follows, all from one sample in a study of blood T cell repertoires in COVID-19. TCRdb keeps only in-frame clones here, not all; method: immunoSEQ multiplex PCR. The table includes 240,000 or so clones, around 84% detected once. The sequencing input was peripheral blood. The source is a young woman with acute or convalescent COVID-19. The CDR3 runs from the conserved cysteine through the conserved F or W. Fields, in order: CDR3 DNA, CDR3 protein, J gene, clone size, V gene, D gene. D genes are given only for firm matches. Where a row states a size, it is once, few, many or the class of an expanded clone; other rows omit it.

TGTGCCAGCAGCCCCCCCCTTAGGACTAGCGAGAGCCAAGAGACCCAGTACTTC | CASSPPLRTSESQETQYF | TRBJ2-5 | . | TRBV13 | TRBD2
TGTGCCAGCAGTTATCTCCGGGTCGGGTATGGCTACACCTTC | CASSYLRVGYGYTF | TRBJ1-2 | . | TRBV6-5 | .
TGTGCCAGCAGCTTCTACAGGGATGGCTACACCTTC | CASSFYRDGYTF | TRBJ1-2 | . | TRBV7-2 | .
TGCGCCAGCAGCTTGGCCGGGACAGGATTCGCAGATACGCAGTATTTT | CASSLAGTGFADTQYF | TRBJ2-3 | few | TRBV5-1 | TRBD1
TGTGCCAGCAGTTCCGGGACAGGGATAAATCAGCCCCAGCATTTT | CASSSGTGINQPQHF | TRBJ1-5 | . | TRBV27 | TRBD1
TGTGCCAGCACCTTGACTCCCAGGACTAGCGGGGAGCAGTTCTTC | CASTLTPRTSGEQFF | TRBJ2-1 | . | TRBV11-2 | TRBD2
TGTGCCAGCAGTTTCTCGGACACGGAGTTCTTC | CASSFSDTEFF | TRBJ2-1 | . | TRBV12-3/TRBV12-4 | .
TGTGCCTGGAGCGCTATAGCGGGAGAAGGAACCGGGGAGCTGTTTTTT | CAWSAIAGEGTGELFF | TRBJ2-2 | . | TRBV30 | TRBD2
TGTGCCAGCAGCTTCGACAGGGGCCCATACAATGAGCAGTTCTTC | CASSFDRGPYNEQFF | TRBJ2-1 | . | TRBV7-3 | TRBD1
TGCGCCAGCAGCCAGGTGGGGAAGGGCGGAGGGGAGCAGTACTTC | CASSQVGKGGGEQYF | TRBJ2-7 | many | TRBV4-3 | .
TGTGCCAGCAGCTGGGACCAGGGGGCGGCCTACGAGCAGTACTTC | CASSWDQGAAYEQYF | TRBJ2-7 | . | TRBV5-4 | TRBD1
TGTGCCAGCAGTCCCGGGAGGGGCGTAGGGCAGCCCCAGCATTTT | CASSPGRGVGQPQHF | TRBJ1-5 | . | TRBV27 | .
TGTGCCAGCAGTCCCGGGGCCTACGAGCAGTACTTC | CASSPGAYEQYF | TRBJ2-7 | . | TRBV27 | .
TGTGCCAGCAGCTCGGCGGATTCACCCCTCCACTTT | CASSSADSPLHF | TRBJ1-6 | . | TRBV7-6 | .
TGTGCCAGTAGCCCTAATACAGGGGTCGGTGGCTACACCTTC | CASSPNTGVGGYTF | TRBJ1-2 | . | TRBV19 | TRBD1
TGCAGTGCTCTCGGACAGTCTGAGCAGTTCTTC | CSALGQSEQFF | TRBJ2-1 | . | TRBV20-1 | .